This T cell receptor beta chain was found in a study of TIL therapy for anti-PD-1-resistant metastatic lung cancer. Study overall: Most patients had lung adenocarcinoma.

This clone has just a few counts. The antigen is undetermined. The study, taken as a whole, reports: Treatment-naive, never-smoker and oncogene-addicted patients were overrepresented in this highly selected cohort.

Described time point: pre-treatment sample, taken before nivolumab and TIL therapy. Most excised metastases sampled were pleural nodules or supraclavicular lymph nodes. Enrollment ran from 2017 to early 2020. Germline loops: CDR1 SGHRS, CDR2 YFSETQ. The CDR3 runs 15 residues. Trimming took 0 bases from V and 11 from J, leaving 18 bases between them. The immunoSEQ assay was v3. Libraries were prepared by immunoSEQ multiplex PCR; TCRdb keeps only in-frame clonotypes and omits some of them. The table records 50,000 to 60,000 clones, about two thirds of them present only once. The sequences come from tumor tissue, collected at baseline. This TCR derives from a person aged 25 to 80 with non-small cell lung cancer. The chain combines TRBV5-1 with TRBJ1-5; maybe TRBD1 (5 bases). The CDR3 protein is CASSLAGLPEGSQHF. Here the CDR3 DNA reads TGCGCCAGCAGCTTGGCCGGACTCCCCGAGGGGTCCCAGCATTTT.